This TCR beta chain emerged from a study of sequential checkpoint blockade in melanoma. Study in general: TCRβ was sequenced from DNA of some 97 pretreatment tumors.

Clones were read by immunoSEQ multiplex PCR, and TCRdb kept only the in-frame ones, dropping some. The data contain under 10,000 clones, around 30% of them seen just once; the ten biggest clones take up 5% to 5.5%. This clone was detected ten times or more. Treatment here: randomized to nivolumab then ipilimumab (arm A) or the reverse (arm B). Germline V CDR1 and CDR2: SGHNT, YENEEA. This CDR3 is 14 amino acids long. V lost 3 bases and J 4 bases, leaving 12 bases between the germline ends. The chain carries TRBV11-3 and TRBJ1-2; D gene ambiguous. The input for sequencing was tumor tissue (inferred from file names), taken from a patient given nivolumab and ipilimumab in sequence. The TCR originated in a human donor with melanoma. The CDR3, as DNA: TGTGCCAGCAGCTTGGAACCGAGTATCTATGGCTACACCTTC. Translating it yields CASSLEPSIYGYTF. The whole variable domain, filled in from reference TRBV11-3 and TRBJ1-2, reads EAGVVQSPRYKIIEKKQPVAFWCNPISGHNTLYWYLQNLGQGPELLIRYENEEAVDDSQLPKDRFSAERLKGVDSTLKIQPAELGDSAVYLCASSLEPSIYGYTFGSGTRLTVV.